A single sample is the source of the 3 T cell receptor beta chains below, sequenced in a study of T cell repertoires in cytomegalovirus infection. TCRdb ran MiXCR on the reads and lists one entry per CDR3 protein. The repertoire has about 300,000 distinct CDR3 sequences, roughly a tenth of them found once; the top ten carry around 2.6%. The sample taken for sequencing was PBMCs. The receptors come from a human donor in good health (CMV status not recorded). Some clones in this sample may be carry-over from other donors' samples.

In its sample, this clonotype was seen many times. The chain has TRBV29-1 and TRBJ1-3; the match to TRBD1 covers 8 bases. Germline lookup yields CDR1 SQVTM and CDR2 ANQGSEA. CDR3 length: 16 amino acids. After removal of 2 bases from V and 4 bases from J, the junction contained 10 bases not matched to a gene. The CDR3 sequence is CSVELLRTGTGNTIYF. DNA for the CDR3: TGCAGCGTTGAATTGTTAAGGACAGGGACGGGAAACACCATATATTTT.

CDR3 in DNA: TGTGCCAGCAGCTTCAGGGTGCCCGAGCAGTACGTC. Translated, it gives CASSFRVPEQYV. The chain is built from TRBV2 and TRBJ2-7; D is perhaps TRBD1 (5 bases). CDR1 SNHLY and CDR2 FYNNEI come from the germline V gene. CDR3 length equals 12 residues. V was clipped by 6 bases and J by 6 bases, with 12 bases between them.

This clonotype has a count of ten or more. CDR3 sequence reads: CASSLGGTAGYEQYF. The CDR3 DNA reads TGTGCCAGCAGCTTAGGGGGGACAGCGGGCTACGAGCAGTACTTC. The chain links TRBV7-2 to TRBJ2-7; weak D call: TRBD1 (7 bases). The germline gives CDR1 SGHTA, CDR2 FQGNSA. The CDR3 contains 15 residues. Trimming stripped 1 base from V and 3 bases from J, with 13 bases between.